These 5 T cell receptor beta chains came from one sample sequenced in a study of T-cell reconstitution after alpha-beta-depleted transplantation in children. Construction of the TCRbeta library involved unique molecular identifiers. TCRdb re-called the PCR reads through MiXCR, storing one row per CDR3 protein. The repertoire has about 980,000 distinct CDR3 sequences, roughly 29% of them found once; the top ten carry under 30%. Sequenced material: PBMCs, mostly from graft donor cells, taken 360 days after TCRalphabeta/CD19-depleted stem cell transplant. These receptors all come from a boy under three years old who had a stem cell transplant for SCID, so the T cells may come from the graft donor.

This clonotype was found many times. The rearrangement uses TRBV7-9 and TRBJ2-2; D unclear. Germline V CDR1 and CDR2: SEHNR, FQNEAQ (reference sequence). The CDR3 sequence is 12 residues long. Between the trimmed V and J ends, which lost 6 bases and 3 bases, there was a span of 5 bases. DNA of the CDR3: TGTGCCAGCAGTTCTGACACCGGGGAGCTGTTTTTT. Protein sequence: CASSSDTGELFF.

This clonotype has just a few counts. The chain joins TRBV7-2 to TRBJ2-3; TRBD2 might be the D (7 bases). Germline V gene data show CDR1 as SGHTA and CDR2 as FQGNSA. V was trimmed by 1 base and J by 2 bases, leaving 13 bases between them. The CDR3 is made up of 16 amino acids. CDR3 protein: CASSLGGRGLTDTQYF. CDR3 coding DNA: TGTGCCAGCAGCTTAGGGGGGCGGGGGCTCACAGATACGCAGTATTTT.

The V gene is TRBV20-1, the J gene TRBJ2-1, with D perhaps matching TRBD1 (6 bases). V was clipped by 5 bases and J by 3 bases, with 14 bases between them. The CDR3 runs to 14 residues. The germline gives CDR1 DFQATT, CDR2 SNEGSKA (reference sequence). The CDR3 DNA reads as TGCAGTGCTGCAGGGGAAGCACGCTACAATGAGCAGTTCTTC. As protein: CSAAGEARYNEQFF.

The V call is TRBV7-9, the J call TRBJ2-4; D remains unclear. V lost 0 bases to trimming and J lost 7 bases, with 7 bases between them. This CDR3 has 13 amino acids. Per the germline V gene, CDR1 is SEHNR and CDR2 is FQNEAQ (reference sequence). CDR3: CASSLAIPNIQYF. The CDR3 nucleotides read TGTGCCAGCAGCTTAGCCATTCCGAACATTCAGTACTTC.

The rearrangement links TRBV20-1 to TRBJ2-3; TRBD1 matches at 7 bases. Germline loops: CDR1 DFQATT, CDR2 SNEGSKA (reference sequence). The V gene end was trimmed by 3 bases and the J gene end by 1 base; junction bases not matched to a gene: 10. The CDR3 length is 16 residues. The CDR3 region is CSASHRIGQGTDTQYF. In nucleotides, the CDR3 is TGCAGTGCTAGTCACCGAATTGGACAGGGCACAGATACGCAGTATTTT.